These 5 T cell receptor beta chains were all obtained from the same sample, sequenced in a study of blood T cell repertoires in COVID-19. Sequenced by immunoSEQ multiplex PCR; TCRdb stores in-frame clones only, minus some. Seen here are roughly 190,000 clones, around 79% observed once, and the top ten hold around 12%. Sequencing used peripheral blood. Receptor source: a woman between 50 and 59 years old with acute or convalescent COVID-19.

The chain's CDR3 is CASRPTATGELFF. The CDR3 DNA reads as TGTGCCAGCAGGCCGACTGCCACCGGGGAGCTGTTTTTT. The rearrangement joins TRBV2 to TRBJ2-2; D is unclear. CDR1 and CDR2 from the germline V gene are SNHLY and FYNNEI. Deletions cut 6 bases from V and 4 bases from J, with 9 bases between. The CDR3 runs to 13 residues.

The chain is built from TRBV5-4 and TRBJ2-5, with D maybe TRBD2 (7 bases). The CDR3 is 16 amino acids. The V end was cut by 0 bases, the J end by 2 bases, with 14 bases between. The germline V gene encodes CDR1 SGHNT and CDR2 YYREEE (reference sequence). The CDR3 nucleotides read TGTGCCAGCAGCTTGGGGGGGGGCAGGAGGCAAGAGACCCAGTACTTC. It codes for CASSLGGGRRQETQYF. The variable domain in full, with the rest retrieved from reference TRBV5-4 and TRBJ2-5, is ETGVTQSPTHLIKTRGQQVTLRCSSQSGHNTVSWYQQALGQGPQFIFQYYREEENGRGNFPPRFSGLQFPNYSSELNVNALELDDSALYLCASSLGGGRRQETQYFGPGTRLLVL.

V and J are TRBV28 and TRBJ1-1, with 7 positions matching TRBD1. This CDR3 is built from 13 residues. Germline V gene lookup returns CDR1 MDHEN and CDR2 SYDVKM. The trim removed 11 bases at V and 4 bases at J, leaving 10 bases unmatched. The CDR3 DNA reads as TGTGCCGGAAGACAGGGCAGGGGCACTGAAGCTTTCTTT. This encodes CAGRQGRGTEAFF.

CDR3 loop: CAWSAQGYEQYF. The DNA of the CDR3 is TGTGCCTGGAGTGCCCAGGGCTACGAGCAGTACTTC. V and J are TRBV30 and TRBJ2-7; maybe TRBD1 (5 bases). Germline lookup yields CDR1 GTSNPN and CDR2 SVGIG (reference sequence). The CDR3 has 12 residues. V was cut by 1 base and J by 3 bases, with 7 bases left in between. The variable domain in full, completed from reference TRBV30 and TRBJ2-7, reads SQTIHQWPATLVQPVGSPLSLECTVEGTSNPNLYWYRQAAGRGLQLLFYSVGIGQISSEVPQNLSASRPQDRQFILSSKKLLLSDSGFYLCAWSAQGYEQYFGPGTRLTVT.

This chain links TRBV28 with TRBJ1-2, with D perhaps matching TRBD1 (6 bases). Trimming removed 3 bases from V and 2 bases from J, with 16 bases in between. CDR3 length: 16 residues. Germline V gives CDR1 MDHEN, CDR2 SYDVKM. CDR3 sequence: CASSFSGVLMNYGYTF. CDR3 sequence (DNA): TGTGCCAGCAGTTTCTCAGGGGTGCTCATGAACTATGGCTACACCTTC.